This T cell receptor beta chain derives from a study of blood T cell repertoires in COVID-19. The wider study: Both acute and convalescent COVID-19 samples were obtained from the United States, Italy and Spain.

The CDR3 runs 15 residues. Trimming removed 5 bases from V and 2 bases from J, with 15 bases in between. CDR1 and CDR2 (germline): SGHTA, FQGNSA. This clone was counted only a few times. How the authors handled the data: Amplifying reference gene primers gave estimates of nucleated cell counts. Clones were sequenced by immunoSEQ multiplex PCR, and TCRdb holds only the in-frame ones, with some missing. V and J calls plus clone size are reproduced from that table; the DNA served to infer D and trimming. The sample includes 150,000 to 200,000 clones, approximately 90% of them seen just once. The receptor comes from a woman aged 65 to 85 with COVID-19, enrolled during active disease. Sequencing input: peripheral blood. This chain joins TRBV7-2 and TRBJ1-2, with D possibly being TRBD1 (6 bases). CDR3 sequence: CASSPAVTGNYGYTF. CDR3 DNA sequence: TGTGCCAGCAGCCCAGCGGTAACAGGGAACTATGGCTACACCTTC.